One sample yielded the 22 T cell receptor beta chains listed below, sequenced in a study of T cells in Graves' hyperthyroidism and ophthalmopathy. TCR beta CDR3 regions were amplified from RNA. The study used the HTBI primer set for a first-round RT-PCR of the TCR CDR3. TCRdb recomputed calls from the multiplex PCR reads with MiXCR, one row per CDR3 protein. The table shows around 760,000 distinct CDR3 sequences, with approximately 40% occurring only once. Sequencing input: blood. These receptors came from a woman in her thirties or forties with Graves' hyperthyroidism.

This clonotype came up many times. The rearrangement links TRBV10-1 to TRBJ1-1; D is undetermined. The germline V gene encodes CDR1 WNHNN and CDR2 SYGVQD (reference sequence). V was pared by 4 bases and J by 1 base, with 7 bases between. The CDR3 has 13 amino acids. The chain's CDR3 is CASSVVANTEAFF. CDR3 sequence (DNA): TGCGCCAGCAGTGTAGTGGCGAACACTGAAGCTTTCTTT.

This clonotype was seen more than once but under ten times. The rearrangement links TRBV9 to TRBJ1-3; 7 nucleotides agree with TRBD1. V was clipped by 0 bases and J by 0 bases; unmatched bases: 6. CDR3 length equals 17 residues. The germline gives CDR1 SGDLS, CDR2 YYNGEE. The CDR3 reads CASSVGGQPGSGNTIYF. CDR3 nucleotide sequence: TGTGCCAGCAGCGTAGGGGGACAGCCGGGCTCTGGAAACACCATATATTTT.

This clonotype was picked up a small number of times. The CDR3 spells CASSDSSTGGTEAFF. The CDR3 DNA sequence: TGTGCCAGCAGTGACTCTTCCACGGGGGGCACTGAAGCTTTCTTT. The chain joins TRBV6-4 to TRBJ1-1, with D perhaps matching TRBD1 (5 bases). Germline V gene data show CDR1 as MRHNA and CDR2 as SNTAGT. V was trimmed by 0 bases and J by 4 bases, leaving 12 bases between them. CDR3 length equals 15 residues.

This clonotype showed up many times. V usage is TRBV6-6 and J usage is TRBJ1-6; D remains ambiguous. The CDR3 has 13 amino acids. Between the trimmed V and J ends, which lost 5 bases and 5 bases, there was a span of 7 bases. The germline CDR1 and CDR2 sequences are MNHNY and SVGAGI (reference sequence). CDR3 sequence: CASSETNNSPLHF. The CDR3 DNA reads as TGTGCCAGCAGTGAGACCAATAATTCACCCCTCCACTTT.

This clonotype was counted only a few times. The rearrangement links TRBV19 to TRBJ1-2, with D tentatively TRBD1 (6 bases). Trimming removed 3 bases at V and 4 bases at J, with 15 bases between. The CDR3 totals 15 residues. Germline V gene lookup returns CDR1 LNHDA and CDR2 SQIVND (reference sequence). The CDR3 here is CASSIRAGVLYGYTF. For the CDR3, the DNA is TGTGCCAGTAGTATTCGGGCAGGGGTTCTCTATGGCTACACCTTC.

Comment on this clonotype: Just one base apart from a much larger clone, this may be a read error. V is TRBV2 and J is TRBJ1-1; D gene ambiguous. Germline CDR1 SNHLY, CDR2 FYNNEI. Trimming left V 7 bases short and J 8 bases short, with 17 bases between. The CDR3 has 13 amino acids. The CDR3 region is CASTFLRDQEAFF. The DNA of the CDR3 is TGTGCCAGCACCTTTTTGAGGGATCAAGAAGCTTTCTTT.

Concerning this clonotype: It may be a read error: a sequence one base away is much more abundant. The chain links TRBV19 to TRBJ1-5; D is possibly TRBD1 (5 bases). Germline lookup yields CDR1 LNHDA and CDR2 SQIVND (reference sequence). The CDR3 spans 15 residues. Here the CDR3 DNA reads TGTTCCAGTAGAGACTGGGACGGTAGCAATCAGCCCCAGCATTTT. Its translation is CSSRDWDGSNQPQHF.

V and J are TRBV10-3 and TRBJ1-3; 9 bases match TRBD1. Losses at the gene ends were 5 bases for V and 8 bases for J; bases not matched to a gene: 7. The length of the CDR3 is 14 residues. From germline, CDR1 is ENHRY and CDR2 SYGVKD. In DNA, the CDR3 is TGTGCCATCAGTATGGACAGGGGCTCCGACACCATATATTTT. This gives the protein CAISMDRGSDTIYF.

This clonotype was detected many times. The chain has TRBV5-4 and TRBJ2-5, with D unclear. The CDR3 has 13 amino acids. Looked up from germline, CDR1 is SGHNT and CDR2 is YYREEE (reference sequence). Trimming took off 4 bases at V and 4 bases at J, with 11 bases between the two ends. The CDR3 is CASSEMGSETQYF. CDR3 coding DNA: TGTGCCAGCAGCGAGATGGGGTCAGAGACCCAGTACTTC.

This clonotype has at least ten counts. The rearrangement links TRBV2 to TRBJ2-5, with 9 nucleotides matching TRBD2. The CDR3 runs 14 residues. Germline CDR1 is SNHLY and CDR2 is FYNNEI. V shed 7 bases and J 3 bases; nucleotides not matched to a gene: 6. CDR3 loop: CASKTSGVKETQYF. DNA of the CDR3: TGTGCCAGCAAGACTAGCGGAGTAAAAGAGACCCAGTACTTC.

This clonotype was found a few times. The chain links TRBV20-1 to TRBJ2-2, with D perhaps TRBD1 (8 bases). The CDR3 has 15 amino acids. From germline, CDR1 is DFQATT and CDR2 SNEGSKA (reference sequence). Trimming removed 6 bases from V and 5 bases from J, with 19 bases in between. The CDR3 DNA is TGCAGTGCCAGGGGGCGGGAGTTGCGGACCGGGGAGCTGTTTTTT. Amino acids: CSARGRELRTGELFF.

Points on this clonotype: This sequence may be a read error, since a much larger clone differs from it by one base. The chain joins TRBV20-1 to TRBJ2-7, with 8 bases fitting TRBD1. Germline CDR1 DFQATT, CDR2 SNEGSKA (reference sequence). V lost 3 bases to trimming and J lost 6 bases; unmatched junction nucleotides: 10. This CDR3 has 14 residues. This chain's CDR3 is CSASRQGANCEQYF. The CDR3 DNA reads as TGCAGTGCTAGTCGGCAGGGGGCCAACTGCGAGCAGTACTTC.

This clonotype was detected ten times or more. This chain connects TRBV11-2 to TRBJ1-1, with a weak D call TRBD1 (6 bases). Germline V gene data show CDR1 as SGHAT and CDR2 as FQNNGV. CDR3 length equals 14 residues. V lost 2 bases, J lost 5 bases, and 12 bases lay in between. The DNA for the CDR3 is TGTGCCAGCAGCTTACAGGGGCTGGGGACTGAAGCTTTCTTT. Translation: CASSLQGLGTEAFF.

The chain carries TRBV28 and TRBJ2-7; 8 bases are a match to TRBD1. The CDR3 extends over 15 amino acids. V dropped 5 bases and J dropped 9; count of bases not matched to a gene: 15. The V gene's germline CDR1 is MDHEN and CDR2 SYDVKM. Written as DNA, the CDR3 is TGTGCCAGCAGTCAATTGGACAGGGCTCATAGCGGGCAGTACTTC. Translating it yields CASSQLDRAHSGQYF.

This clonotype was detected many times. The gene calls are TRBV20-1 and TRBJ1-5; 10 positions agree with TRBD1. The CDR3 is 16 residues long. Germline values: CDR1 DFQATT, CDR2 SNEGSKA (reference sequence). The V segment lost 6 bases and the J segment 1 base; nucleotides outside the gene matches: 9. The chain's CDR3 is CSARTGGYGSNQPQHF. The CDR3, as DNA: TGCAGTGCCAGGACAGGGGGGTATGGGAGCAATCAGCCCCAGCATTTT.

V usage is TRBV7-2 and J usage is TRBJ1-4, with 9 positions matching TRBD1. The CDR3 extends over 16 amino acids. Germline V lookup: CDR1 SGHTA, CDR2 FQGNSA. Losses at the gene ends were 5 bases for V and 6 bases for J; bases not matched to a gene: 10. The CDR3 bases are TGTGCCAGCAGCCCGTATACCCGGACAGGGGATGAAAAACTGTTTTTT. Its translation: CASSPYTRTGDEKLFF.

The rearrangement links TRBV10-3 to TRBJ1-1; 8 bases map to TRBD1. Unmatched junction bases numbered 4, after V lost 8 bases and J lost 11 bases. Germline-derived CDR1 and CDR2 are ENHRY and SYGVKD. CDR3 length: 10 residues. CDR3 DNA sequence: TGTGCCATCCAGGGGGCGCGGGCTTTCTTT. Amino acids: CAIQGARAFF.

This clonotype was counted at least ten times. V and J are TRBV6-5 and TRBJ2-5; unclear D gene. Germline V gene lookup returns CDR1 MNHEY and CDR2 SVGAGI. The CDR3 runs 14 residues. Trimming shortened V by 5 bases and J by 1 base, and 11 bases separated the two germline ends. CDR3 sequence (DNA): TGTGCCAGCAGTGCTGCTGCCAGCCAAGAGACCCAGTACTTC. Encoded protein: CASSAAASQETQYF.

J is TRBJ2-1 and V is TRBV7-3, with a possible D match to TRBD1 (5 bases). V was shortened by 4 bases and J by 3 bases, with 7 bases between the two germline ends. In germline, CDR1 is SGHTA, CDR2 FQGTGA. CDR3 length: 13 residues. This CDR3 is CASSSTGYNEQFF. The DNA for the CDR3 is TGTGCCAGCAGCTCCACAGGCTACAATGAGCAGTTCTTC. The complete variable domain, with remaining parts taken from reference TRBV7-3 and TRBJ2-1, reads GAGVSQTPSNKVTEKGKYVELRCDPISGHTALYWYRQSLGQGPEFLIYFQGTGAADDSGLPNDRFFAVRPEGSVSTLKIQRTERGDSAVYLCASSSTGYNEQFFGPGTRLTVL.

As for this clonotype: One end of the junction is discordant with germline, which a read error may explain. The V call is TRBV6-5, the J call TRBJ1-1; D is ambiguous. CDR3 length equals 11 residues. In germline, CDR1 is MNHEY, CDR2 SVGAGI. CDR3 sequence (DNA): TGTGCCAGCAGTTCCGTCAGGAAAGCTTCCTTT. Its translation: CASSSVRKASF.

This clonotype was seen many times. The V gene is TRBV29-1, the J gene TRBJ2-5, with TRBD2 matching 8 bases. Germline V lookup: CDR1 SQVTM, CDR2 ANQGSEA. V trimming: 7 bases; J trimming: 4 bases; junction bases outside the gene matches: 5. CDR3 size: 12 residues. As DNA, the CDR3 is TGCAGCGCTGATCGGGGGGGAGAGACCCAGTACTTC. Protein: CSADRGGETQYF.

This clonotype was detected many times. The chain carries TRBV7-6 and TRBJ2-6, with 7 bases identical to TRBD1. V lost 3 bases to trimming and J lost 0 bases; unmatched junction nucleotides: 5. The length of the CDR3 is 17 residues. From germline, CDR1 is SGHVS and CDR2 FNYEAQ. The CDR3 is CASSFGTAPSGANVLTF. DNA for the CDR3: TGTGCCAGCAGCTTCGGGACAGCCCCCTCTGGGGCCAACGTCCTGACTTTC.